One sample yielded the 9 T cell receptor beta chains listed below, sequenced in a study of CD8+ T cells in alopecia areata. Extracted RNA was reverse transcribed, and the resulting cDNA served as sequencing template. Clones were read by immunoSEQ multiplex PCR, and TCRdb kept only the in-frame ones, dropping some. The sample consists of approximately 150,000 clones, 70% to 90% of them appearing once. Specified treatment: oral pan-JAK inhibitor, 5-10 mg twice daily. The sample here was CD8+ T cells sorted from blood, taken at week 4, from a patient treated with tofacitinib. Receptor source: a human donor with alopecia areata.

The chain couples TRBV7-9 to TRBJ2-7; a possible D gene is TRBD2 (6 bases). Looked up from germline, CDR1 is SEHNR and CDR2 is FQNEAQ (reference sequence). Deletions cut 6 bases from V and 1 base from J, with 19 bases between. CDR3 length: 16 amino acids. The CDR3: CASSSASPGLSYEQYF. CDR3 DNA sequence: TGTGCCAGCAGTTCGGCCTCCCCGGGACTTTCCTACGAGCAGTACTTC.

This chain uses TRBV4-1 with TRBJ2-6, with D tentatively TRBD1 (6 bases). This CDR3 is 17 amino acids long. Germline V gene lookup returns CDR1 MGHRA and CDR2 YSYEKL. Trimming took off 3 bases at V and 4 bases at J, with 16 bases between the two ends. The CDR3 loop is CASSQDLRGSGANVLTF. DNA of the CDR3: TGCGCCAGCAGCCAGGATCTAAGGGGGTCCGGGGCCAACGTCCTGACTTTC.

The V gene is TRBV7-9, the J gene TRBJ2-5, with a tentative D call TRBD2 (5 bases). Trimming took off 6 bases at V and 0 bases at J, with 14 bases between the two ends. Germline V CDR1 and CDR2: SEHNR, FQNEAQ (reference sequence). CDR3 length equals 15 residues. The CDR3: CASRPSEGHQETQYF. Here the CDR3 DNA reads TGTGCCAGCAGGCCCTCCGAGGGCCACCAAGAGACCCAGTACTTC.

The V gene is TRBV5-1, the J gene TRBJ2-3; 16 nucleotides line up with TRBD2. CDR1 and CDR2 from the germline V gene are SGHRS and YFSETQ. The V gene end was trimmed by 4 bases and the J gene end by 8 bases; junction bases not matched to a gene: 10. The CDR3 loop spans 17 amino acids. CDR3 in DNA: TGCGCCAGCAGCACGGGACTAGCGGGAGGGCGAGACGCTACGCAGTATTTT. It yields the protein CASSTGLAGGRDATQYF.

This clone has just a few counts. This sequence joins TRBV7-2 and TRBJ2-3; possibly TRBD2 for D (6 bases). Trimming cost V 4 bases and J 7 bases, with 9 bases left between them. The germline CDR1 and CDR2 sequences are SGHTA and FQGNSA. The CDR3 spans 12 residues. CDR3 in DNA: TGTGCCAGCAGCTACGCGGGGCATACGCAGTATTTT. Its protein product is CASSYAGHTQYF.

The J gene is TRBJ2-7, the V gene TRBV7-9; tentatively, D is TRBD1 (5 bases). V lost 5 bases to trimming and J lost 6 bases, with 14 bases between them. The CDR3 has 13 residues. Germline-derived CDR1 and CDR2 are SEHNR and FQNEAQ (reference sequence). CDR3 coding DNA: TGTGCCAGCAGCCCCCCCGGAAGGGGCGAGCAGTACTTC. Its protein is CASSPPGRGEQYF.

This chain uses TRBV4-1 with TRBJ2-7, with D perhaps being TRBD1 or TRBD2 (5 bases each). The V gene lost 0 bases and the J gene lost 0 bases, with 15 bases spanning the gap. The germline V gene encodes CDR1 MGHRA and CDR2 YSYEKL. The length of the CDR3 is 17 residues. The CDR3 spells CASSQESGRPSSYEQYF. CDR3 sequence (DNA): TGCGCCAGCAGCCAAGAATCGGGGCGCCCTAGCTCCTACGAGCAGTACTTC.

The V gene is TRBV30, the J gene TRBJ2-7; 7 bases agree with TRBD2. The CDR3 is 15 amino acids. J lost 2 bases, V lost 3 bases, and 10 bases had no gene match. Germline CDR1 GTSNPN, CDR2 SVGIG (reference sequence). CDR3 residues: CAWSTVRGSPYEQYF. DNA for the CDR3: TGTGCCTGGAGCACTGTCCGCGGGAGTCCCTACGAGCAGTACTTC.

The CDR3 DNA follows: TGTGCCTGGAGTGTAGTGGGTCTCACTGAAGCTTTCTTT. Protein: CAWSVVGLTEAFF. The chain employs TRBV30 and TRBJ1-1, with unresolved D. Germline loops: CDR1 GTSNPN, CDR2 SVGIG (reference sequence). V was cut by 0 bases and J by 4 bases, with 9 bases left in between. This CDR3 has 13 amino acids.